This T cell receptor beta chain was captured in a study of T cell responses to AZD1222 COVID-19 vaccine. Per germline, CDR1 MNHEY and CDR2 SMNVEV (reference sequence). The CDR3 has 13 amino acids. The V end was cut by 8 bases, the J end by 12 bases, with 19 bases between. Sequencing used immunoSEQ multiplex PCR; TCRdb keeps in-frame clones, though not all of them. The sample has 100,000 to 150,000 clones, 75% to 95% seen once. This TCR derives from an adult in good health. The chain carries TRBV27 and TRBJ1-4; tentative D call: TRBD1 (5 bases). Sequenced material: peripheral blood, taken on day 0 of AZD1222 vaccination. The DNA for the CDR3 is TGTGCCAGCCTACCGCGGGGGGGAGGAGAACTGTTTTTT. Translation gives CASLPRGGGELFF.